Listed below are T cell receptor beta chains from one sample, sequenced in a study of identical twins. Via MiXCR, TCRdb re-called the 5' RACE reads, giving one row per CDR3 protein. This table holds around 1.7 million distinct CDR3 sequences, 25% to 35% found once. The specimen sequenced was cord blood. The receptor source for this set is a newborn girl in good health. Each CDR3 is given with its conserved first and last residue. A D gene is named only where the DNA matches it firmly. For some rows the clone size is stated as once, few or many, or as a class when expanded; others skip it.

>TRBJ2-3|TRBV15|TRBD2|-|20
TGTGCCACCAGCAGAGTTCCCTTTGCTAGCGGGGGAATTAGCACAGATACGCAGTATTTT
CATSRVPFASGGISTDTQYF
>TRBJ2-3|TRBV20-1|-|few|17
TGCAGTGCTAGAGATTTATCCCTAGCGCCTAGCACAGATACGCAGTATTTT
CSARDLSLAPSTDTQYF
>TRBJ2-5|TRBV24-1|-|many|13
TGTGCCACCAGTGATAGGTACCAAGAGACCCAGTACTTC
CATSDRYQETQYF
>TRBJ1-2|TRBV11-2|-|-|12
TGTGCCAGCAGCTTAAGTATGGGTGGCTACACCTTC
CASSLSMGGYTF
>TRBJ1-5|TRBV6-1|-|-|14
TGTGCCAGCAGTGAAGCGCATGACAACCAGCCCCAGCATTTT
CASSEAHDNQPQHF
>TRBJ2-7|TRBV20-1|TRBD1|-|14
TGCAGTGCTGGAGGGACAGGGGGCTTCCACGGGCAGTACTTC
CSAGGTGGFHGQYF
>TRBJ2-1|TRBV2|-|-|15
TGTGCCAGCAATCCCCTGGGCCTCTCCTACAATGAGCAGTTCTTC
CASNPLGLSYNEQFF
>TRBJ2-3|TRBV11-2|-|-|12
TGTGCCAGCGGCCAGCTCGGAGATACGCAGTATTTT
CASGQLGDTQYF
>TRBJ2-7|TRBV14|-|many|12
TGTGCCAGCAGTCTAAGTTGGAACGAGCAGTACTTC
CASSLSWNEQYF
>TRBJ2-6|TRBV6-2/TRBV6-3|-|few|17
TGTGCCAGCAGTTACCCTCGGGAGACAGGGACGTTCAACGTCCTGACTTTC
CASSYPRETGTFNVLTF
>TRBJ2-3|TRBV4-2|TRBD2|many|18
TGTGCCAGCAGCCGAGAGGGTCTAGCGGGGCGTCTCACAGATACGCAGTATTTT
CASSREGLAGRLTDTQYF
>TRBJ1-5|TRBV28|-|-|17
TGTGCCAGCAGTTTATTAGGGGGGTGGCCGCTGAATCAGCCCCAGCATTTT
CASSLLGGWPLNQPQHF
>TRBJ1-6|TRBV20-1|-|-|16
TGCAGTGCTAGAGATGGGAGGAGCTCCTATAATTCACCCCTCCACTTT
CSARDGRSSYNSPLHF
>TRBJ1-6|TRBV20-1|TRBD1|few|15
TGCAGTGCTAGAGGGACAGGGGGCTTTAATTCACCCCTCCACTTT
CSARGTGGFNSPLHF
>TRBJ2-3|TRBV12-3/TRBV12-4|-|-|15
TGTGCCAGCAGTTTGAGTAGGGCCCAGGCAGATACGCAGTATTTT
CASSLSRAQADTQYF
>TRBJ1-2|TRBV2|-|many|14
TGTGCCAGCAGTGGAGGGGCAGGGCGGAATGGCTACACCTTC
CASSGGAGRNGYTF
>TRBJ2-1|TRBV25-1|TRBD1|-|15
TGTGCCAGCAGTGACCCAAGACAGGGAAGGGATGAGCAGTTCTTC
CASSDPRQGRDEQFF
>TRBJ1-2|TRBV10-3|-|few|16
TGTGCCTCCCGCGATGGGGGATACAGACAAAACTATGGCTACACCTTC
CASRDGGYRQNYGYTF
>TRBJ2-5|TRBV4-1|-|-|14
TGCGCCAGCAGCCAAGTCCGCCTAAAAGAGACCCAGTACTTC
CASSQVRLKETQYF
>TRBJ2-3|TRBV4-1|TRBD2|-|16
TGCGCCAGCAGCCTCCCCCGCGGACTAGCGGGGGATACGCAGTATTTT
CASSLPRGLAGDTQYF
>TRBJ2-3|TRBV4-2|TRBD2|many|15
TGTGCCAGCAGCCGACTACTAGCGGACACAGATACGCAGTATTTT
CASSRLLADTDTQYF
>TRBJ2-1|TRBV30|-|-|14
TGTGCCTGGAGACCGGGCCTACCCTACAATGAGCAGTTCTTC
CAWRPGLPYNEQFF
>TRBJ2-7|TRBV27|-|few|16
TGTGCCAGCAGTTTATCTTTGGCAGCAAGCTCCTACGAGCAGTACTTC
CASSLSLAASSYEQYF
>TRBJ1-2|TRBV7-2|-|-|14
TGTGCCAGCAGCTTAATGACGACTAACTATGGCTACACCTTC
CASSLMTTNYGYTF
>TRBJ2-7|TRBV5-1|-|few|12
TGCGCCAGCAGCTTGGAGGTCCACGAGCAGTACTTC
CASSLEVHEQYF
>TRBJ2-1|TRBV6-5|-|-|15
TGTGCCAGCAGTTACTCGAAGCGCTCCTACAATGAGCAGTTCTTC
CASSYSKRSYNEQFF
>TRBJ1-3|TRBV10-3|-|-|13
TGTGCCATCTCAAGAGGGGATGGAAACACCATATATTTT
CAISRGDGNTIYF
>TRBJ1-2|TRBV4-2|TRBD1|few|16
TGTGCCAGCAGCCCCTCGGAAGATCAGGGGGTCTATGGCTACACCTTC
CASSPSEDQGVYGYTF